This T cell receptor beta chain was captured in a study of identical twins. Findings and caveats of the study: Fewer insertions were carried by abundant cord blood beta clonotypes, but none was seen in memory repertoires. Conclusions were drawn cross-sectionally by statistical analysis, without following the same donors. Models predicted too little out-of-frame TCR alpha sharing in monozygotic twins.

V was clipped by 2 bases and J by 7 bases; unmatched bases: 6. This CDR3 is 15 amino acids long. Germline CDR1 is MGHRA and CDR2 is YSYEKL. TCRdb used MiXCR to reprocess the 5' RACE reads, holding one entry per CDR3 protein. The sample has about 340,000 distinct CDR3 sequences, roughly 9% seen once. This clonotype has just a few counts. Its antigen is currently unknown. This TCR was sampled from a woman between 50 and 59 years old in good health. This chain links TRBV4-1 with TRBJ2-1, with 9 bases fitting TRBD2. Material for sequencing was naive T cells sorted from blood. CDR3 sequence: CASSQMGLAGNEQFF. CDR3 nucleotide sequence: TGCGCCAGCAGCCAAATGGGCCTAGCGGGGAATGAGCAGTTCTTC.